Presented here are 29 T cell receptor beta chains from one specimen sequenced in a study of sequential checkpoint blockade in melanoma. Clones were read by immunoSEQ multiplex PCR, and TCRdb kept only the in-frame ones, dropping some. Among over 15,000 clones listed, around 80% were seen once. Treatment of the sample: randomized to nivolumab then ipilimumab (arm A) or the reverse (arm B). Source: CD8+ T cells sorted from blood (inferred from file names), taken from a patient given nivolumab and ipilimumab in sequence. The receptor set was obtained from a human donor with melanoma.

This sequence joins TRBV15 and TRBJ2-3; tentatively, D is TRBD2 (6 bases). V was pared by 1 base and J by 3 bases, with 8 bases between. From germline, CDR1 is LNHNV and CDR2 YYDKDF (reference sequence). The CDR3 consists of 14 residues. DNA for the CDR3: TGTGCCACCAGCAGAGGGGGGGAGACAGATACGCAGTATTTT. It codes for CATSRGGETDTQYF.

This rearrangement joins TRBV7-9 to TRBJ2-5; the match to TRBD2 covers 13 bases. Germline V gives CDR1 SEHNR, CDR2 FQNEAQ (reference sequence). Trimming took 5 bases from V and 4 from J; bases not matched to a gene: 4. CDR3 length: 15 amino acids. The CDR3 loop is CASSAGLAGLETQYF. The CDR3, as DNA: TGTGCCAGCAGCGCGGGACTAGCGGGACTAGAGACCCAGTACTTC.

The count of this clone is one. CDR3 DNA: TGTGCCAGCAGCATCACACAGGGGGCTTCCTACAATGAGCAGTTCTTC. Its protein is CASSITQGASYNEQFF. The chain uses TRBV13 and TRBJ2-1, with 9 bases that match TRBD1. This CDR3 contains 16 residues. Germline V gives CDR1 PRHDT, CDR2 FYEKMQ (reference sequence). Trimming took 5 bases from V and 1 from J; bases not matched to a gene: 6.

With respect to this clone: A read error may produce the germline difference seen at one junction end. The DNA of the CDR3 is TGCGCCAGCAGTTTGGCCCCGGGCGGGGGGCTCTACTTC. It specifies CASSLAPGGGLYF. The rearrangement joins TRBV5-1 to TRBJ2-7, with 8 bases lining up with TRBD2. In germline, CDR1 is SGHRS, CDR2 YFSETQ. This CDR3 is built from 13 residues.

V is TRBV7-6 and J is TRBJ1-1, with D possibly being TRBD1 (5 bases). Germline V gene sequence: CDR1 SGHVS, CDR2 FNYEAQ. The CDR3 has 13 amino acids. Trimming pared 1 base from V and 3 bases from J, leaving 6 bases between. CDR3 loop: CASSLGQYTEAFF. In nucleotides, the CDR3 is TGTGCCAGCAGCTTAGGACAGTACACTGAAGCTTTCTTT. Together with reference TRBV7-6 and TRBJ1-1, the CDR3 gives the full variable domain: GAGVSQSPRYKVTKRGQDVALRCDPISGHVSLYWYRQALGQGPEFLTYFNYEAQQDKSGLPNDRFSAERPEGSISTLTIQRTEQRDSAMYRCASSLGQYTEAFFGQGTRLTVV.

The rearrangement uses TRBV13 and TRBJ2-3; D remains unclear. V lost 4 bases, J lost 0 bases, and 14 bases lay in between. Germline V lookup: CDR1 PRHDT, CDR2 FYEKMQ (reference sequence). The CDR3 is made up of 16 amino acids. The CDR3: CASSSLPNPSTDTQYF. The CDR3 coding sequence is TGTGCCAGCAGCTCCCTCCCTAACCCTAGCACAGATACGCAGTATTTT.

This clone has a single count. The rearrangement uses TRBV27 and TRBJ2-1, with 7 bases fitting TRBD2. The junction had 5 bases not matched to a gene; V was cut back by 6 bases and J by 0 bases. Germline V gives CDR1 MNHEY, CDR2 SMNVEV (reference sequence). The CDR3 totals 15 residues. As DNA, the CDR3 is TGTGCCAGCAGCTCTCGGGAGGACTCCTACAATGAGCAGTTCTTC. It yields the protein CASSSREDSYNEQFF.

The chain has TRBV9 and TRBJ2-7; TRBD2 aligns across 11 bases. After removal of 6 bases from V and 0 bases from J, the junction contained 5 bases not matched to a gene. The CDR3 totals 15 residues. CDR1 is SGDLS, CDR2 YYNGEE, per germline. The CDR3, as DNA: TGTGCCAGCACCCCCACTAGCGGGAGCTCCTACGAGCAGTACTTC. This codes for CASTPTSGSSYEQYF.

This chain links TRBV30 with TRBJ2-5; TRBD2 matches at 8 bases. The J call may be mistaken, given a closer DNA end match to TRBJ2-7. The germline gives CDR1 GTSNPN, CDR2 SVGIG (reference sequence). The CDR3 contains 13 residues. The CDR3, as DNA: TGTGCCTGGTTCGACGGGGGGGCCTACGAGCAGTACTTC. Protein: CAWFDGGAYEQYF.

The genes are TRBV4-2 and TRBJ2-5; TRBD2 aligns across 8 bases. This CDR3 region has 18 residues. CDR1 and CDR2 from the germline V gene are LGHNA and YNFKEQ. Trimming cost V 0 bases and J 0 bases; bases outside gene matches: 9. For the CDR3, the DNA is TGTGCCAGCAGCCAAGACATTGCGGGGGGACCGTACCAAGAGACCCAGTACTTC. It translates to CASSQDIAGGPYQETQYF.

Comment on this clone: This sample also contains other DNA sequences that code for the same CDR3. The CDR3 protein is CASSLGLNSYEQYF. The CDR3 nucleotides are TGTGCCAGCAGCTTAGGCCTAAATTCCTACGAGCAGTACTTC. The chain carries TRBV13 and TRBJ2-7; D gene ambiguous. The V gene's germline CDR1 is PRHDT and CDR2 FYEKMQ (reference sequence). Between the trimmed V and J ends, which lost 0 bases and 1 base, there was a span of 7 bases. This CDR3 region has 14 residues.

This chain uses TRBV7-9 with TRBJ2-2; 11 nucleotides match TRBD1. Germline values: CDR1 SEHNR, CDR2 FQNEAQ (reference sequence). CDR3 size: 16 residues. Trimming removed 2 bases from V and 6 bases from J; junction bases left unmatched: 5. CDR3 in DNA: TGTGCCAGCAGCTTACCGAGGACAGGGGGCCCCGGGGAGCTGTTTTTT. Translated, it gives CASSLPRTGGPGELFF.

The chain couples TRBV5-8 to TRBJ2-7; TRBD1 matches 7 bases. The junction had 9 bases not matched to a gene; V was cut back by 3 bases and J by 6 bases. Germline V lookup: CDR1 SGHTS, CDR2 YDEGEE. This CDR3 is built from 14 residues. The CDR3 loop is CASSSSTGVIEQYF. Here the CDR3 DNA reads TGTGCCAGCAGCTCGAGCACAGGGGTAATCGAGCAGTACTTC. Drawing the rest from reference TRBV5-8 and TRBJ2-7, the complete variable domain is EAGVTQSPTHLIKTRGQQATLRCSPISGHTSVYWYQQALGLGLQFLLWYDEGEERNRGNFPPRFSGRQFPNYSSELNVNALELEDSALYLCASSSSTGVIEQYFGPGTRLTVT.

The chain uses TRBV10-3 and TRBJ2-1; TRBD2 aligns across 9 bases. Trimming removed 4 bases from V and 3 bases from J; junction bases left unmatched: 1. The CDR3 has 14 residues. Germline V CDR1 and CDR2: ENHRY, SYGVKD. CDR3 region: CAISALAGYNEQFF. In nucleotides, the CDR3 is TGTGCCATCAGTGCACTAGCGGGCTACAATGAGCAGTTCTTC.

V usage is TRBV7-9 and J usage is TRBJ1-2, with 8 bases lining up with TRBD1. CDR1 and CDR2 from the germline V gene are SEHNR and FQNEAQ (reference sequence). There are 14 residues in the CDR3. V was pared by 1 base and J by 8 bases, with 6 bases of the junction left unmatched. The DNA for the CDR3 is TGTGCCAGCAGCTTAGTCTCAGGGGGCGACGGCTACACCTTC. This codes for CASSLVSGGDGYTF.

The genes are TRBV28 and TRBJ2-2; D unresolved. The germline V gene has CDR1 MDHEN and CDR2 SYDVKM. The V end was cut by 2 bases, the J end by 7 bases, with 8 bases between. This CDR3 is 13 amino acids long. In nucleotides, the CDR3 is TGTGCCAGCAGTTTAGCGGCGATCGGGGAGCTGTTTTTT. This encodes CASSLAAIGELFF. Combining the CDR3 with reference TRBV28 and TRBJ2-2 gives the whole variable domain DVKVTQSSRYLVKRTGEKVFLECVQDMDHENMFWYRQDPGLGLRLIYFSYDVKMKEKGDIPEGYSVSREKKERFSLILESASTNQTSMYLCASSLAAIGELFFGEGSRLTVL.

This sequence joins TRBV4-1 and TRBJ2-5; tentative D call: TRBD2 (5 bases). Looked up from germline, CDR1 is MGHRA and CDR2 is YSYEKL. The CDR3 totals 15 residues. Trimming stripped 6 bases from V and 4 bases from J, with 18 bases between. CDR3 protein: CASSLQDRAGETQYF. The CDR3 nucleotides are TGCGCCAGCAGTCTCCAGGATAGGGCGGGAGAGACCCAGTACTTC.

The CDR3 here is CASSPGTGGGSYEQYF. CDR3 bases: TGCGCCAGCAGCCCAGGGACAGGGGGCGGCTCCTACGAGCAGTACTTC. The chain joins TRBV5-1 to TRBJ2-7; 12 positions agree with TRBD1. The CDR3 is 16 amino acids. The germline gives CDR1 SGHRS, CDR2 YFSETQ. J gave up 0 bases and V 4 bases, and 5 bases lay outside the gene matches.

The chain links TRBV28 to TRBJ2-3; 7 bases line up with TRBD2. CDR3 length: 14 amino acids. V dropped 6 bases and J dropped 1; count of bases not matched to a gene: 4. CDR1 MDHEN and CDR2 SYDVKM come from the germline V gene. CDR3: CASRKREGTDTQYF. In nucleotides, the CDR3 is TGTGCCAGCAGGAAGCGGGAAGGCACAGATACGCAGTATTTT.

V gene TRBV5-1 combines with J gene TRBJ2-3, with TRBD2 identical over 7 bases. The CDR3 runs to 15 residues. CDR1 and CDR2 from the germline V gene are SGHRS and YFSETQ. J was trimmed by 1 base and V by 3 bases; bases with no gene match: 5. The CDR3 sequence: CASSWEGYGTDTQYF. The DNA for the CDR3 is TGCGCCAGCAGCTGGGAGGGTTACGGCACAGATACGCAGTATTTT.

The rearrangement joins TRBV28 to TRBJ2-1; TRBD2 aligns across 10 bases. V was clipped by 7 bases and J by 8 bases; unmatched bases: 8. From germline, CDR1 is MDHEN and CDR2 SYDVKM. The CDR3 is 14 amino acids. Here the CDR3 DNA reads TGTGCCAGCACCCAGCGGGAGGGCAGCTATGAGCAGTTCTTC. As protein: CASTQREGSYEQFF.

This clone was picked up one time. The chain links TRBV10-2 to TRBJ1-1; TRBD1 agrees at 8 bases. This CDR3 contains 15 residues. Germline lookup yields CDR1 WSHSY and CDR2 SAAADI. The V segment lost 5 bases and the J segment 4 bases; nucleotides outside the gene matches: 9. In DNA, the CDR3 is TGCGCCAGCAGTTTTAGGACAGGGCTGTTCACTGAAGCTTTCTTT. It yields the protein CASSFRTGLFTEAFF.

The V and J genes are TRBV27 and TRBJ2-7; a weak D match, TRBD1 (6 bases). CDR1 and CDR2 (germline): MNHEY, SMNVEV (reference sequence). CDR3 size: 14 residues. The V gene lost 1 base and the J gene lost 5 bases, with 12 bases spanning the gap. The CDR3 region is CASSLFAQGNEQYF. CDR3 nucleotides: TGTGCCAGCAGTTTATTCGCACAGGGCAACGAGCAGTACTTC.

The rearrangement joins TRBV2 to TRBJ2-1; 7 bases fit TRBD2. The CDR3 is 14 residues long. Germline values: CDR1 SNHLY, CDR2 FYNNEI. V shed 3 bases and J 3 bases; nucleotides not matched to a gene: 2. CDR3 nucleotides: TGTGCCAGCAGTGAGGGGGGGATCTACAATGAGCAGTTCTTC. Protein sequence: CASSEGGIYNEQFF. The full variable domain, completed using reference TRBV2 and TRBJ2-1, is EPEVTQTPSHQVTQMGQEVILRCVPISNHLYFYWYRQILGQKVEFLVSFYNNEISEKSEIFDDQFSVERPDGSNFTLKIRSTKLEDSAMYFCASSEGGIYNEQFFGPGTRLTVL.

This chain connects TRBV28 to TRBJ1-6, with TRBD1 matching over 11 bases. With 6 bases clipped from V and 3 bases from J, the junction kept 16 bases outside the gene matches. Germline-derived CDR1 and CDR2 are MDHEN and SYDVKM. The CDR3 is 20 residues long. This CDR3 reads CASRSETGTGGAVYNSPLHF. The CDR3 nucleotides are TGTGCCAGCAGGAGCGAAACCGGGACAGGGGGTGCTGTCTATAATTCACCCCTCCACTTT.

The rearrangement joins TRBV6-5 to TRBJ2-3, with 7 bases aligning to TRBD2. The germline V gene encodes CDR1 MNHEY and CDR2 SVGAGI. The V and J ends lost 10 bases and 1 base, in that order; junction bases with no gene match: 11. CDR3 size: 15 residues. The CDR3 DNA sequence: TGTGCCACTATCCTTCGGGCGGGAGGCACAGATACGCAGTATTTT. Translated: CATILRAGGTDTQYF.

The chain links TRBV7-2 to TRBJ1-5; D gene ambiguous. The CDR3 is 16 residues long. Trimming shortened V by 1 base and J by 4 bases, and 14 bases separated the two germline ends. Germline V gene sequence: CDR1 SGHTA, CDR2 FQGNSA. DNA of the CDR3: TGTGCCAGCAGCTTAGGAGGTGACCCTCGGAATCAGCCCCAGCATTTT. This gives the protein CASSLGGDPRNQPQHF. Full variable domain (remainder filled in from reference TRBV7-2 and TRBJ1-5): GAGVSQSPSNKVTEKGKDVELRCDPISGHTALYWYRQSLGQGLEFLIYFQGNSAPDKSGLPSDRFSAERTGGSVSTLTIQRTQQEDSAVYLCASSLGGDPRNQPQHFGDGTRLSIL.

This sequence joins TRBV7-2 and TRBJ1-1, with 12 positions matching TRBD1. The CDR3 totals 17 residues. Per germline, CDR1 SGHTA and CDR2 FQGNSA. The junction had 11 bases not matched to a gene; V was cut back by 6 bases and J by 3 bases. The CDR3 DNA reads TGTGCCAGCAGTTTTAGGGGACAGGGGGCGAAGGACACTGAAGCTTTCTTT. It is translated as CASSFRGQGAKDTEAFF. Drawing the rest from reference TRBV7-2 and TRBJ1-1, the complete variable domain is GAGVSQSPSNKVTEKGKDVELRCDPISGHTALYWYRQSLGQGLEFLIYFQGNSAPDKSGLPSDRFSAERTGGSVSTLTIQRTQQEDSAVYLCASSFRGQGAKDTEAFFGQGTRLTVV.

The chain uses TRBV2 and TRBJ2-2, with TRBD1 matching over 7 bases. With V trimmed by 5 bases and J by 4 bases, 7 bases remained unmatched. CDR1 SNHLY and CDR2 FYNNEI come from the germline V gene. The CDR3 extends over 15 amino acids. The CDR3 DNA reads TGTGCCAGCAGTTCCGGGACAGACGGCACCGGGGAGCTGTTTTTT. It codes for CASSSGTDGTGELFF.